This TCR beta chain was identified during a study of blood T cell repertoires in COVID-19. The method was immunoSEQ multiplex PCR; TCRdb's version includes in-frame clones alone and lacks a portion of them. This table holds some 150,000 clones, around 84% found once. The V and J ends lost 4 bases and 8 bases, in that order; junction bases with no gene match: 7. The CDR3 extends over 13 amino acids. Germline V gives CDR1 MDHEN, CDR2 SYDVKM. The chain links TRBV28 to TRBJ1-2, with TRBD1 matching 7 bases. The source material was peripheral blood. This TCR was sampled from a woman aged 60-75 years with acute or convalescent COVID-19. The chain's CDR3 is CASSSGRGSGYTF. CDR3 nucleotides: TGTGCCAGCAGTTCTGGCAGGGGGTCCGGCTACACCTTC.